This TCR beta chain was documented in a study of blood T cell repertoires in COVID-19. Study background: COVID-19 samples from acute and convalescent phases originated in the United States, Italy and Spain.

Repertoires were generated with immunoSEQ multiplex PCR, while TCRdb's copy carries only in-frame clones and drops some. The repertoire holds 19,000 or so clones, with more than 85% as singletons. This clonotype was sampled from a man between 70 and 80 years old with active COVID-19. Sequenced: peripheral blood.

The CDR3 DNA is TGTGCCAGCAGGGATGCGGGGGCGGGTGTGGATACGCAGTATTTT. Translated: CASRDAGAGVDTQYF. The chain is built from TRBV2 and TRBJ2-3, with D tentatively TRBD2 (7 bases). The CDR3 loop spans 15 amino acids. The V gene lost 6 bases and the J gene lost 6 bases, with 19 bases spanning the gap. Germline V gives CDR1 SNHLY, CDR2 FYNNEI.